This TCR beta chain was profiled in a study of T and B cells in COVID-19 patients. Broader study findings: Highly clonal in active COVID-19, TRB repertoires exceeded healthy-donor diversity and richness at recovery.

Multiplex PCR with BIOMED2 TRB-A/B primer pools amplified TRB rearrangements. TCRdb reprocessed the multiplex PCR reads via MiXCR and lists one record per CDR3 protein. The sample consists of 700 to 1,000 distinct CDR3 sequences, less than 25% of them appearing once. From blood, roughly 240-550 ng of genomic DNA served as TRB template. On this clonotype itself: Its antigen is still unknown.

Sequenced material: blood. The origin of this receptor is a human donor with active COVID-19.

Written as DNA, the CDR3 is TGCAGCGTGGGCTCCGGGACTCTCTACAATGAGCAGTTCTTC. Residues: CSVGSGTLYNEQFF. The V gene is TRBV29-1, the J gene TRBJ2-1, with D tentatively TRBD2 (6 bases). The V gene lost 6 bases and the J gene lost 3 bases, with 15 bases spanning the gap. CDR1 is SQVTM, CDR2 ANQGSEA, per germline. The CDR3 has 14 residues.